This TCR beta chain derives from a study of T-cell reconstitution after alpha-beta-depleted transplantation in children. Whole-study results and caveats: About two months after transplant, alpha-beta T cells reportedly came from several hundred expanded graft clones.

Unique molecular identifiers were incorporated into the prepared TCRbeta library. TCRdb reanalysed the PCR reads using MiXCR and keeps one entry per CDR3 protein. This sample has about 3,000 distinct CDR3 sequences; roughly 28% occur once, and the top ten carry approximately 60%. A note on this clonotype: No antigen is known for it.

This specimen was PBMCs, mostly from graft donor cells, taken 60 days after TCRalphabeta/CD19-depleted stem cell transplant. The TCR was taken from a male patient aged 2-9 years who had a stem cell transplant for acute myeloid leukemia, so the T cells may come from the graft donor.

The CDR3 DNA is TGCGCCAGCAGCCAAATTAACGAGCGGAGATCGCCCGGGGCGTCCCAGTACTTC. Its protein is CASSQINERRSPGASQYF. V gene TRBV4-1 combines with J gene TRBJ2-5; the D call may be TRBD1 or TRBD2 (5 bases each). The CDR3 consists of 18 residues. Germline CDR1 reads MGHRA; CDR2 reads YSYEKL. V lost 2 bases to trimming and J lost 9 bases, with 28 bases between them.